This T cell receptor beta chain derives from a study of identical twins. The CDR3 is 14 amino acids. In germline, CDR1 is LGHDT, CDR2 YNNKEL (reference sequence). V dropped 0 bases and J dropped 6 bases, with 12 bases sitting between them. Addition of a universal primer site occurred through template switching, and cDNA carried unique molecular identifiers. TCRdb called the 5' RACE reads again in MiXCR, with one record for every CDR3 protein. The sample gives some 500,000 distinct CDR3 sequences, 20% to 25% of which show up once; around 0.9% is in the top ten. This clonotype was seen a handful of times. This sample was shared with a second study, whose subject was T cells expressing NK-cell markers. That publication notes: Alpha-beta TCR T cells were the sole sorting target in several experiments, owing to an anti-gamma-delta TCR antibody. For several donors, the dominant NKG2C+ clonotypes made up roughly 1.0-7.5% of their CD8+ T cells.

The sequencing sample was made of CD4+ T cells sorted from blood. V is TRBV3-1 and J is TRBJ2-7; tentatively, D is TRBD2 (6 bases). This sequence originates from a woman aged 18-30 years in good health. The CDR3 DNA reads as TGTGCCAGCAGCCAAGATCCTGGGGGGAGCGAGCAGTACTTC. Its protein product is CASSQDPGGSEQYF.